A single sample is the source of the 20 T cell receptor beta chains below, sequenced in a study of blood T cell repertoires in COVID-19. Repertoires were generated with immunoSEQ multiplex PCR, while TCRdb's copy carries only in-frame clones and drops some. The repertoire holds 230,000 or so clones, almost 90% seen once, with over 12% in the top ten. Sequencing was done on a sample of PBMCs or T cells enriched from blood (not recorded which). These receptors were obtained from a woman aged 50 to 60 with acute COVID-19.

This chain uses TRBV28 with TRBJ1-5; weak D call: TRBD1 (5 bases). V was clipped by 1 base and J by 9 bases, with 7 bases between them. The germline V gene encodes CDR1 MDHEN and CDR2 SYDVKM. This CDR3 has 12 residues. The CDR3 region is CASSLLTGPQHF. The CDR3 DNA sequence: TGTGCCAGCAGTTTATTAACAGGGCCCCAGCATTTT. Looking up the rest from reference TRBV28 and TRBJ1-5 gives the full variable domain: DVKVTQSSRYLVKRTGEKVFLECVQDMDHENMFWYRQDPGLGLRLIYFSYDVKMKEKGDIPEGYSVSREKKERFSLILESASTNQTSMYLCASSLLTGPQHFGDGTRLSIL.

This sequence joins TRBV19 and TRBJ1-3; 7 bases align to TRBD1. The length of the CDR3 is 14 residues. Germline CDR1 LNHDA, CDR2 SQIVND (reference sequence). With V trimmed by 11 bases and J by 3 bases, 10 bases remained unmatched. CDR3 residues: CASNRRGLGNTIYF. DNA for the CDR3: TGTGCCTCGAATAGGAGGGGGCTTGGAAACACCATATATTTT.

This sequence joins TRBV7-2 and TRBJ2-5, with D unclear. CDR1 is SGHTA, CDR2 FQGNSA, per germline. V was pared by 5 bases and J by 0 bases, with 10 bases between. The length of the CDR3 is 14 residues. CDR3 amino acids: CASSRTGYQETQYF. In DNA form, the CDR3 reads TGTGCCAGCAGCCGTACGGGTTACCAAGAGACCCAGTACTTC.

The chain combines TRBV28 with TRBJ1-3; 8 bases are a match to TRBD1. Germline assignment: CDR1 MDHEN and CDR2 SYDVKM. The V and J ends lost 5 bases and 4 bases, in that order; junction bases with no gene match: 7. This CDR3 has 15 residues. CDR3 nucleotide sequence: TGTGCCAGCAGTCCCAGGGGGCGCGTCGGAAACACCATATATTTT. This encodes CASSPRGRVGNTIYF.

This clone occurred once. The chain employs TRBV28 and TRBJ1-2; tentative D call: TRBD1 (6 bases). The CDR3 length is 12 residues. The germline CDR1 and CDR2 sequences are MDHEN and SYDVKM. V lost 6 bases to trimming and J lost 5 bases, with 10 bases between them. The CDR3 loop is CASRKQGYGYTF. DNA of the CDR3: TGTGCCAGCAGAAAACAGGGTTATGGCTACACCTTC.

J is TRBJ1-2 and V is TRBV30; D gene uncertain. CDR3 length equals 14 residues. The germline V gene has CDR1 GTSNPN and CDR2 SVGIG (reference sequence). With 4 bases removed from V and 0 bases from J, the gap between germline ends came to 12 bases. CDR3 sequence reads: CAWIPGYTNYGYTF. The CDR3 region has the DNA TGTGCCTGGATTCCAGGCTATACTAACTATGGCTACACCTTC.

The V gene is TRBV27, the J gene TRBJ1-5; D remains unclear. The CDR3 runs 13 residues. Germline lookup yields CDR1 MNHEY and CDR2 SMNVEV (reference sequence). V dropped 2 bases and J dropped 5 bases, with 7 bases sitting between them. The CDR3 is CASSLTADQPQHF. The CDR3, as DNA: TGTGCCAGCAGTTTAACAGCCGATCAGCCCCAGCATTTT.

For this clone: Other DNA sequences in the sample encode the same CDR3. V usage is TRBV5-1 and J usage is TRBJ2-1, with 8 positions matching TRBD2. J gave up 0 bases and V 2 bases, and 1 base lay outside the gene matches. The CDR3 runs 15 residues. CDR1 and CDR2 (germline): SGHRS, YFSETQ. The CDR3 DNA is TGCGCCAGCAGCTTAAGCGGGAGCTCCTACAATGAGCAGTTCTTC. This codes for CASSLSGSSYNEQFF.

The J gene is TRBJ2-1, the V gene TRBV5-6; 9 nucleotides agree with TRBD1. Trimming removed 4 bases from V and 4 bases from J; junction bases left unmatched: 3. Germline V CDR1 and CDR2: SGHDT, YYEEEE. This CDR3 has 14 amino acids. The DNA of the CDR3 is TGTGCCAGCAGCCGGGACAGGGTTTACAATGAGCAGTTCTTC. Amino acids: CASSRDRVYNEQFF.

This clone has just one count. Additional DNA sequences in this sample encode the identical CDR3. V is TRBV9 and J is TRBJ2-7; D possibly corresponds to TRBD2 (6 bases). Trimming pared 0 bases from V and 4 bases from J, leaving 11 bases between. Germline CDR1 and CDR2: SGDLS and YYNGEE. This CDR3 region has 14 residues. The CDR3 DNA sequence: TGTGCCAGCAGCGTAGGGGGCAGCGGGTACGAGCAGTACTTC. It encodes CASSVGGSGYEQYF.

The chain has TRBV19 and TRBJ1-1, with TRBD1 as a possible D gene (5 bases). The length of the CDR3 is 14 residues. V lost 7 bases and J 0 bases, leaving 12 bases between the germline ends. Germline CDR1 LNHDA, CDR2 SQIVND (reference sequence). The CDR3 DNA follows: TGTGCCAGTATTAGGGGCACTATGAACACTGAAGCTTTCTTT. As protein: CASIRGTMNTEAFF.

The chain links TRBV28 to TRBJ1-2; D is undetermined. The V end was cut by 3 bases, the J end by 8 bases, with 10 bases between. The germline gives CDR1 MDHEN, CDR2 SYDVKM. This CDR3 comprises 12 residues. The CDR3 protein is CASSLAPHGYTF. For the CDR3, the DNA is TGTGCCAGCAGTTTGGCCCCACACGGCTACACCTTC.

The CDR3 sequence is CASSPTGETGYTF. The CDR3 DNA is TGTGCCAGCAGCCCAACAGGGGAGACTGGCTACACCTTC. The chain carries TRBV12-3 or TRBV12-4 and TRBJ1-2, with 7 bases lining up with TRBD1. The CDR3 length is 13 residues. The ends lost 6 bases at V and 7 bases at J; junction bases unmatched: 8.

V usage is TRBV7-2 and J usage is TRBJ1-5, with D tentatively TRBD1 (6 bases). The germline gives CDR1 SGHTA, CDR2 FQGNSA. Trimming left V 2 bases short and J 7 bases short, with 18 bases between. The CDR3 is made up of 16 amino acids. The CDR3 DNA reads TGTGCCAGCAGCTTATCAACGGACAGTTCCGCCCAGCCCCAGCATTTT. Translation gives CASSLSTDSSAQPQHF.

Only a few counts were recorded for this clone. In DNA form, the CDR3 reads TGCAGCGCCGGACAGGGCGCTGAAAAACTGTTTTTT. Translation gives CSAGQGAEKLFF. The rearrangement links TRBV29-1 to TRBJ1-4; the match to TRBD1 covers 8 bases. The CDR3 spans 12 residues. Germline CDR1 and CDR2: SQVTM and ANQGSEA. V lost 7 bases to trimming and J lost 7 bases; unmatched junction nucleotides: 5.

The chain employs TRBV27 and TRBJ2-1; 8 positions agree with TRBD2. The CDR3 sequence is 15 residues long. V lost 3 bases to trimming and J lost 6 bases; unmatched junction nucleotides: 7. In germline, CDR1 is MNHEY, CDR2 SMNVEV (reference sequence). The CDR3 nucleotides read TGTGCCAGCAGTTTCCCGGGAGGGCCCGGCAATGAGCAGTTCTTC. Its protein is CASSFPGGPGNEQFF.

Concerning this clone itself: This sample also contains other DNA sequences that code for the same CDR3. The chain links TRBV4-2 to TRBJ2-6, with a weak D call TRBD1 (6 bases). The germline CDR1 and CDR2 sequences are LGHNA and YNFKEQ. V lost 0 bases and J lost 1, with 7 bases in between. This CDR3 spans 16 amino acids. The CDR3 DNA follows: TGTGCCAGCAGCCAAGATCAGGGGTCTGGGGCCAACGTCCTGACTTTC. Translated: CASSQDQGSGANVLTF.

This chain connects TRBV19 to TRBJ1-5; the match to TRBD1 covers 7 bases. This CDR3 has 14 residues. J gave up 6 bases and V 2 bases, and 4 bases lay outside the gene matches. Germline CDR1 reads LNHDA; CDR2 reads SQIVND (reference sequence). The CDR3 spells CASSISGGGQPQHF. The CDR3 nucleotides are TGTGCCAGTAGTATATCAGGGGGAGGTCAGCCCCAGCATTTT.

The V and J genes are TRBV19 and TRBJ1-1, with 8 positions matching TRBD1. The CDR3 sequence is 17 residues long. CDR1 is LNHDA and CDR2 is SQIVND in the germline V gene (reference sequence). After removal of 7 bases from V and 2 bases from J, the junction contained 15 bases not matched to a gene. The CDR3 region has the DNA TGTGCCAGTACATGGCAGGGGGCCATCGCCTCTAACACTGAAGCTTTCTTT. Protein: CASTWQGAIASNTEAFF.

The V and J genes are TRBV6-2 or TRBV6-3 and TRBJ2-1, with 10 bases aligning to TRBD2. Trimming cost V 5 bases and J 3 bases; bases outside gene matches: 4. CDR1 is MNHEY, CDR2 SVGEGT, per germline. The CDR3 contains 15 residues. CDR3 DNA: TGTGCCAGCAGTGACTTAGCGGGAGGCTACAATGAGCAGTTCTTC. As protein: CASSDLAGGYNEQFF.